Below, 10 T cell receptor beta chains from the same sample are listed, as sequenced in a study of OX40 agonist ivuxolimab in advanced cancers. Sequencing was performed with immunoSEQ multiplex PCR; in TCRdb, only in-frame clones are kept and a portion is missing. This sample has some 39,000 clones, with about 81% found just once. Sequences were derived from CD4+ or CD8+ T cells sorted from blood, sampled in a trial of the OX40 agonist ivuxolimab. The source of these receptors is an adult with an advanced solid tumor such as melanoma, head and neck, liver or kidney cancer.

The rearrangement links TRBV29-1 to TRBJ2-5; D is ambiguous. The tail of the sequence fits TRBJ2-7 better, so the J call may be wrong. This CDR3 is built from 14 residues. CDR1 is SQVTM and CDR2 is ANQGSEA in the germline V gene. DNA of the CDR3: TGCAGCGTTACGAAAAAGGGCCGCTACTACGAGCAGTACTTC. Translated: CSVTKKGRYYEQYF.

The chain carries TRBV6-5 and TRBJ1-6; D not certain. Germline V gene data show CDR1 as MNHEY and CDR2 as SVGAGI. With 8 bases removed from V and 5 bases from J, the gap between germline ends came to 16 bases. This CDR3 comprises 15 residues. The CDR3 protein is CASGGRRADNSPLHF. The CDR3 coding sequence is TGTGCCAGCGGAGGTCGTCGGGCCGATAATTCACCCCTCCACTTT.

V is TRBV19 and J is TRBJ2-7, with 7 bases lining up with TRBD2. This CDR3 has 16 amino acids. The V and J ends lost 5 bases and 1 base, in that order; junction bases with no gene match: 11. From germline, CDR1 is LNHDA and CDR2 SQIVND (reference sequence). CDR3 nucleotide sequence: TGTGCCAGTAGTTCCCTCTGGGGGAGGGAGTCCTACGAGCAGTACTTC. Its protein is CASSSLWGRESYEQYF.

V is TRBV7-9 and J is TRBJ2-7; 10 bases match TRBD1. This CDR3 contains 17 residues. Germline CDR1 reads SEHNR; CDR2 reads FQNEAQ (reference sequence). V shed 4 bases and J 2 bases; nucleotides not matched to a gene: 11. The CDR3 DNA reads TGTGCCAGCAGCTACATGCCGGGACAGGGGATCCCCTACGAGCAGTACTTC. Encoded protein: CASSYMPGQGIPYEQYF.

V gene TRBV7-3 combines with J gene TRBJ2-2; 8 bases match TRBD1. Per the germline V gene, CDR1 is SGHTA and CDR2 is FQGTGA. CDR3 size: 16 residues. V was clipped by 5 bases and J by 5 bases; unmatched bases: 10. The CDR3 sequence is CASSQTDRGGTGELFF. The CDR3 DNA reads TGTGCCAGCAGCCAAACCGACAGGGGCGGAACCGGGGAGCTGTTTTTT. The full variable domain, completed using reference TRBV7-3 and TRBJ2-2, is GAGVSQTPSNKVTEKGKYVELRCDPISGHTALYWYRQSLGQGPEFLIYFQGTGAADDSGLPNDRFFAVRPEGSVSTLKIQRTERGDSAVYLCASSQTDRGGTGELFFGEGSRLTVL.

The gene calls are TRBV18 and TRBJ1-2; TRBD1 agrees at 7 bases. This CDR3 has 14 amino acids. With 4 bases clipped from V and 2 bases from J, the junction kept 4 bases outside the gene matches. The germline V gene has CDR1 KGHSH and CDR2 LQKENI. As DNA, the CDR3 is TGTGCCAGCTCACGGGACAGACAAAACTATGGCTACACCTTC. This encodes CASSRDRQNYGYTF.

CDR3 sequence reads: CASSPLGASGAYNEQFF. The CDR3 DNA reads as TGTGCCAGCTCACCACTAGGTGCTAGCGGGGCCTACAATGAGCAGTTCTTC. The chain links TRBV18 to TRBJ2-1; 9 bases match TRBD2. From germline, CDR1 is KGHSH and CDR2 LQKENI. The CDR3 sequence is 17 residues long. V shed 1 base, J shed 2 bases, and the junction held 6 bases outside the gene matches.

This chain links TRBV7-8 with TRBJ2-7; 9 bases align to TRBD1. The CDR3 consists of 14 residues. The germline V gene has CDR1 SGHVS and CDR2 FQNEAQ. With 4 bases clipped from V and 1 base from J, the junction kept 2 bases outside the gene matches. The CDR3 loop reads CASSSGTGSYEQYF. The CDR3 bases are TGTGCCAGCAGCTCCGGGACAGGGTCCTACGAGCAGTACTTC.

The chain recombines TRBV5-8 with TRBJ2-3, with 11 positions matching TRBD2. Germline V CDR1 and CDR2: SGHTS, YDEGEE. Trimming took 7 bases from V and 2 from J; bases not matched to a gene: 6. The CDR3 has 15 residues. The CDR3 loop reads CASYLAGGTTDTQYF. The CDR3 nucleotides are TGTGCCAGCTATTTAGCGGGAGGGACCACAGATACGCAGTATTTT.

This sequence joins TRBV19 and TRBJ1-2; a possible D gene is TRBD1 (6 bases). Germline V lookup: CDR1 LNHDA, CDR2 SQIVND (reference sequence). The CDR3 is made up of 13 amino acids. V lost 6 bases, J lost 7 bases, and 15 bases lay in between. The CDR3 is CASSDNREGGYTF. The CDR3, as DNA: TGTGCCAGTAGCGACAACAGGGAGGGTGGCTACACCTTC.